This TCR beta chain was sequenced during a study of PD-1 blockade in classical Hodgkin lymphoma. Study-level points and caveats: CD8+ TCR diversity did not rise significantly by C4D1, unlike CD4+. Individuals initiating nivolumab under 1 year after ASCT were excluded. Whoever responded completely had baseline diversity much like that seen in newly diagnosed patients.

Stated time point: cycle 4 day 1 (C4D1), after less than seven weeks of nivolumab. Every one of the patients relapsed after autologous stem cell transplantation (brentuximab vedotin exposure was variable). Thawed PBMCs were the source of CD8+ T cells, obtained through magnetic negative selection. Unmatched junction bases numbered 7, after V lost 3 bases and J lost 6 bases. The CDR3 runs to 14 residues. Looked up from germline, CDR1 is SGDLS and CDR2 is YYNGEE. Sequenced by immunoSEQ multiplex PCR; TCRdb stores in-frame clones only, minus some. Here the sample spans some 18,000 clones, 88% being singletons. About this clone: Its antigen is not known.

The TCR was taken from a human donor with classical Hodgkin lymphoma. Source: CD8+ T cells from blood, taken before the fourth cycle of nivolumab. V is TRBV9 and J is TRBJ1-2, with 8 bases fitting TRBD1. This CDR3 is CASSARQGADGYTF. The DNA for the CDR3 is TGTGCCAGCAGCGCCCGTCAGGGGGCCGATGGCTACACCTTC.